This TCR beta chain is from a study of vaccination and CD4 T cells after COVID-19. The CDR3 sequence is 17 residues long. V dropped 6 bases and J dropped 1; count of bases not matched to a gene: 12. Per germline, CDR1 MNHNS and CDR2 SASEGT. Points on this clonotype: Its antigen is unidentified.

As for treatment: roughly ten-day PBMC culture with coronavirus spike peptide pools or control peptides (ViraFEST assay). Cultured CD4+ T cell DNA underwent sequencing with the Oncomine TCR Beta short-read assay. Via MiXCR, TCRdb re-called the PCR reads, giving one row per CDR3 protein. The data show over 9,000 distinct CDR3 sequences, 60% to 70% seen once. The V and J genes are TRBV6-1 and TRBJ1-5; 7 nucleotides line up with TRBD1. The receptor was isolated from a human donor who had recovered from COVID-19. Sequencing was done on a sample of CD4+ T cells from blood, cultured in vitro. The CDR3 DNA reads TGTGCCAGCAGCCGCGACAGGGTAACGAGGAGCAATCAGCCCCAGCATTTT. This sequence encodes CASSRDRVTRSNQPQHF.